This T cell receptor (beta chain) was documented in a study of early T cells in non-severe SARS-CoV-2 infection. The overall study: Unpaired chains resulted from sequencing bulk RNA of unsorted whole blood. General study results and limits: The VDJdb matching leaned toward anti-spike CD8 responses and overlooked private and CD4 specificities.

This clonotype was picked up many times. The antigen is unknown. CDR3 length: 15 amino acids. Germline V gene data show CDR1 as KGHSH and CDR2 as LQKENI. Deletions cut 1 base from V and 4 bases from J, with 11 bases between. As part of library construction, unique molecular identifiers were attached to individual cDNA molecules. TCRdb used MiXCR to reprocess the 5' RACE reads, holding one entry per CDR3 protein. The table lists about 34,000 distinct CDR3 sequences, 6% to 7.5% of them singletons. This chain links TRBV18 with TRBJ1-3; D remains ambiguous. The sequence was collected from an adult who was a healthcare worker with PCR-confirmed SARS-CoV-2 infection or an uninfected control (not recorded which). The starting material was whole blood, obtained at baseline. The CDR3: CASSPQRTSGNTIYF. The CDR3 DNA follows: TGTGCCAGCTCACCACAGAGGACGAGCGGAAACACCATATATTTT.